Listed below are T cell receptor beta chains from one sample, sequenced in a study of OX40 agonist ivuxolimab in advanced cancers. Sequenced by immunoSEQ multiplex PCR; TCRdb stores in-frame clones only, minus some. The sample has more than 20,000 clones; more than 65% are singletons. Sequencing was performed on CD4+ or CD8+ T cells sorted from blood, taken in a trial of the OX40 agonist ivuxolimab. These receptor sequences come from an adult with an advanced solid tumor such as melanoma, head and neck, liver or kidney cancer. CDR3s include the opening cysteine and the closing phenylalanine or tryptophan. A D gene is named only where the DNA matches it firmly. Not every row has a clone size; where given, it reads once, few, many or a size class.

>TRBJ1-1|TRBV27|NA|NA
CASSLGRANTEAFF
TGTGCCAGCAGTTTGGGAAGGGCCAACACTGAAGCTTTCTTT
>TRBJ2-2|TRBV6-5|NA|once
CASSYLTGVTGELFF
TGTGCCAGCAGTTACTTGACCGGGGTCACCGGGGAGCTGTTTTTT
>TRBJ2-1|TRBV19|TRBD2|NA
CASIKGGSGSRNEQFF
TGTGCCAGTATCAAAGGGGGTAGCGGGAGTCGCAATGAGCAGTTCTTC
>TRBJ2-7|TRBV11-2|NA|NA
CASSPLLRGTHEQYF
TGTGCCAGCAGCCCACTCCTTCGGGGGACGCACGAGCAGTACTTC
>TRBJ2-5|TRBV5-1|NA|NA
CASSPLAGVETQYF
TGCGCCAGCAGCCCGCTGGCAGGGGTGGAGACCCAGTACTTC
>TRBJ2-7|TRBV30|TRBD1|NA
CAWSVWTGDYEQYF
TGTGCCTGGAGTGTTTGGACAGGGGACTACGAGCAGTACTTC
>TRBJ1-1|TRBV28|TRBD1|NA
CASSQYRGRTEAFF
TGTGCCAGCAGCCAGTACAGGGGGCGGACTGAAGCTTTCTTT
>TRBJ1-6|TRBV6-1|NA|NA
CASSEARGQYSPLHF
TGTGCCAGCAGTGAAGCGCGGGGGCAGTATTCACCCCTCCACTTT
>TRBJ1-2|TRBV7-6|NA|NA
CASSLEGGYGYTF
TGTGCCAGCAGCTTAGAGGGTGGCTATGGCTACACCTTC
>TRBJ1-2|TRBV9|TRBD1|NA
CASSDSVRTGGYGYTF
TGTGCCAGCAGCGATAGTGTCCGGACAGGGGGTTATGGCTACACCTTC
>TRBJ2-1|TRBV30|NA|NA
CAWSDGRGSYNEQFF
TGTGCCTGGAGTGACGGCCGGGGCTCCTACAATGAGCAGTTCTTC
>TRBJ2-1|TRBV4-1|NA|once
CASSQSTANSYNEQFF
TGCGCCAGCAGCCAAAGTACAGCCAACTCCTACAATGAGCAGTTCTTC
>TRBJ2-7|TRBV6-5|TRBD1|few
CASKGQGGSAEQYF
TGTGCCAGTAAAGGACAGGGGGGCTCCGCCGAGCAGTACTTC
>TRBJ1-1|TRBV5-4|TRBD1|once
CASSWGDRGDTEAFF
TGTGCCAGCAGCTGGGGGGACAGGGGAGACACTGAAGCTTTCTTT
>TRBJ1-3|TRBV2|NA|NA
CASSVVEGNTIYF
TGTGCCAGCAGTGTTGTGGAGGGAAACACCATATATTTT
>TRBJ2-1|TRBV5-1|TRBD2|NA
CASSLGSAGGGNNEQFF
TGCGCCAGCAGCTTGGGTTCTGCGGGGGGCGGAAACAATGAGCAGTTCTTC
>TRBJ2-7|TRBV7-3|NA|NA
CATGEAGGPSYEQYF
TGTGCCACCGGCGAGGCTGGGGGTCCCTCCTACGAGCAGTACTTC
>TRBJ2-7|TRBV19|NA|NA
CASTPRWGADYEQYF
TGTGCCAGTACCCCCAGATGGGGAGCGGACTACGAGCAGTACTTC
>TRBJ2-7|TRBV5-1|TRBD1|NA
CASGDSIYEQYF
TGCGCCAGTGGGGACAGTATCTACGAGCAGTACTTC
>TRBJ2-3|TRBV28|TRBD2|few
CASTRENTDTQYF
TGTGCCAGCACGCGGGAGAACACAGATACGCAGTATTTT
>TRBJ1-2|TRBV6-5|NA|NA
CASSYGKSGAGETF
TGTGCCAGCAGTTACGGGAAATCAGGGGCGGGGGAGACCTTC
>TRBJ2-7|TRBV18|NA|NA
CASSPPSKDYEQYF
TGTGCCAGCTCACCCCCCTCGAAAGACTACGAGCAGTACTTC
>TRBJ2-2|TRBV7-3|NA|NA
CASSPLPGMTGELFF
TGTGCCAGCAGCCCGCTGCCAGGGATGACCGGGGAGCTGTTTTTT
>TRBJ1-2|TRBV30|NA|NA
CAWSVSSAYGYTF
TGTGCCTGGAGTGTGAGTTCCGCCTATGGCTACACCTTC
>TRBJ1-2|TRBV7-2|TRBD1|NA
CASSLTPQAGGKNGYTF
TGTGCCAGCAGCTTGACCCCTCAGGCAGGGGGAAAAAATGGCTACACCTTC
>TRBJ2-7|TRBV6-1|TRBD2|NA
CASRYSGTAYEQYF
TGTGCCAGCAGATATAGCGGGACGGCCTACGAGCAGTACTTC
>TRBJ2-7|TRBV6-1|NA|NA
CASSEVQPTSYEQYF
TGTGCCAGCAGTGAAGTACAGCCCACCTCCTACGAGCAGTACTTC
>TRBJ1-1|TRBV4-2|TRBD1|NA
CASSLQQGADTEAFF
TGTGCCAGCAGCCTTCAACAGGGGGCGGACACTGAAGCTTTCTTT
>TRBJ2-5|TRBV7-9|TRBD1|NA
CASSQQGKETQYF
TGTGCCAGCAGTCAACAGGGGAAAGAGACCCAGTACTTC
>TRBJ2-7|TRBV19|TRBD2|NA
CASSIEAPGLAGGRNEQYF
TGTGCCAGTAGTATAGAGGCCCCGGGACTAGCGGGAGGAAGGAACGAGCAGTACTTC
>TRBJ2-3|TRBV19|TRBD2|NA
CASRGLAGGEDTQYF
TGTGCCAGTAGAGGGCTGGCGGGAGGGGAAGATACGCAGTATTTT
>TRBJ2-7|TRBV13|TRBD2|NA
CASSLSLARYEQYF
TGTGCCAGCAGCTTATCACTAGCGCGGTACGAGCAGTACTTC
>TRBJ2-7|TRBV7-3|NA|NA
CASSLPRKDEQYF
TGTGCCAGCAGCCTACCACGAAAGGACGAGCAGTACTTC
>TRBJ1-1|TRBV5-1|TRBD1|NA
CASSQLSTGDTEAFF
TGCGCCAGCAGCCAACTTTCTACAGGGGACACTGAAGCTTTCTTT
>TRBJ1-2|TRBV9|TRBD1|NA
CASSVGAGGASGGYTF
TGTGCCAGCAGCGTAGGGGCAGGGGGCGCATCGGGTGGCTACACCTTC
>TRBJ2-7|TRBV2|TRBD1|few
CASSDDRGHPYEQYF
TGTGCCAGCAGCGATGACAGGGGCCACCCCTACGAGCAGTACTTC
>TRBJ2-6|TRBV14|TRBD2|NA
CASSQEGSGGLPGANVLTF
TGTGCCAGCAGCCAAGAAGGTAGCGGGGGCCTCCCCGGGGCCAACGTCCTGACTTTC
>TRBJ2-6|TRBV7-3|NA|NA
CASSLLTPAGANVLTF
TGTGCCAGCAGTCTATTGACCCCCGCTGGGGCCAACGTCCTGACTTTC
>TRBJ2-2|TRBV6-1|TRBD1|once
CASSPGQPTGELFF
TGTGCCAGCAGTCCGGGACAGCCCACCGGGGAGCTGTTTTTT
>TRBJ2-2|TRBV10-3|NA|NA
CAISETGSSNAGELFF
TGTGCCATCAGTGAGACCGGGAGCAGCAACGCCGGGGAGCTGTTTTTT
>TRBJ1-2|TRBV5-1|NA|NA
CASSLNGQNNYGYTF
TGCGCCAGCAGCTTGAACGGACAGAATAATTATGGCTACACCTTC
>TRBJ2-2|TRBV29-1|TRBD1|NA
CSVPTGANTGELFF
TGCAGCGTTCCTACAGGGGCGAACACCGGGGAGCTGTTTTTT
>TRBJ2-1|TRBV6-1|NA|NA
CASSDPTRGRSGEQFF
TGTGCCAGCAGTGACCCAACCAGGGGGAGGAGTGGTGAGCAGTTCTTC
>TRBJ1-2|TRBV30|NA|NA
CAWKKSNSPTNYGYTF
TGTGCCTGGAAAAAGTCCAATTCTCCCACTAACTATGGCTACACCTTC
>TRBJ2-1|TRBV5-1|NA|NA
CASSLVTVTASYNEQFF
TGCGCCAGCAGCTTGGTGACAGTTACAGCCTCCTACAATGAGCAGTTCTTC
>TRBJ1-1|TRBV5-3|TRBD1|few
CARSRVGKQGALRTEAFF
TGTGCCAGAAGCAGAGTAGGTAAACAGGGGGCATTAAGGACTGAAGCTTTCTTT
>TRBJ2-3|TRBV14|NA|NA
CASSQDWRRQPTDTQYF
TGTGCCAGCAGCCAAGATTGGAGGCGACAACCCACAGATACGCAGTATTTT
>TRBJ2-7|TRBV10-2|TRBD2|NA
CASSERGDYEQYF
TGCGCCAGCAGTGAACGGGGGGACTACGAGCAGTACTTC
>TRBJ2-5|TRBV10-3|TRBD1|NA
CAIRPGQALQETQYF
TGTGCCATCAGACCGGGACAGGCCCTCCAAGAGACCCAGTACTTC
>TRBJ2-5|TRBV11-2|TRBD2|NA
CASSPKRGDQETQYF
TGTGCCAGCAGCCCAAAGCGGGGGGACCAAGAGACCCAGTACTTC